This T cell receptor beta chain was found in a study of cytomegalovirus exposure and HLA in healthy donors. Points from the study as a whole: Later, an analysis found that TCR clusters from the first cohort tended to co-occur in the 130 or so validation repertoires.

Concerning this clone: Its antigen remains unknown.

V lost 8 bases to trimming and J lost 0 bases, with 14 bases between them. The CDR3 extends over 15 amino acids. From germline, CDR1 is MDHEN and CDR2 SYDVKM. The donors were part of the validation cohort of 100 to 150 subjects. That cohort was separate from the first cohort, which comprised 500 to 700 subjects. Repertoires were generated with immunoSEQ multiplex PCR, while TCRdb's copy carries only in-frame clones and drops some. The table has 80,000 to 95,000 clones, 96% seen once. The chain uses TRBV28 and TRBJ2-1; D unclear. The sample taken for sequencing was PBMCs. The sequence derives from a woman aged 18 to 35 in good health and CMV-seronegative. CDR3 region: CASPPASSSYNEQFF. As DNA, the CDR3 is TGTGCCAGCCCACCCGCCTCCAGCTCCTACAATGAGCAGTTCTTC.